The entry below gives a single TCR beta chain sequence along with its context. Roughly 0.5 to 1 ug RNA was reverse transcribed with random hexamers. In TCRdb, the immunoSEQ multiplex PCR reads were re-called with MiXCR into one record per CDR3 protein. The data contain about 210,000 distinct CDR3 sequences, 95% of them singletons. This specimen comes from a study of CD8 T cells in Susac syndrome. Sample: CD4+ T cells from PBMCs. The source is a human donor in good health.

CDR3 in DNA: TGCGCCAGCAGCTTGGTGGAAGACAGGGATGGCTACACCTTC. It translates to CASSLVEDRDGYTF. V gene TRBV5-1 combines with J gene TRBJ1-2, with 7 bases identical to TRBD1. J was trimmed by 6 bases and V by 0 bases; bases with no gene match: 5. This CDR3 comprises 14 residues. Per germline, CDR1 SGHRS and CDR2 YFSETQ.